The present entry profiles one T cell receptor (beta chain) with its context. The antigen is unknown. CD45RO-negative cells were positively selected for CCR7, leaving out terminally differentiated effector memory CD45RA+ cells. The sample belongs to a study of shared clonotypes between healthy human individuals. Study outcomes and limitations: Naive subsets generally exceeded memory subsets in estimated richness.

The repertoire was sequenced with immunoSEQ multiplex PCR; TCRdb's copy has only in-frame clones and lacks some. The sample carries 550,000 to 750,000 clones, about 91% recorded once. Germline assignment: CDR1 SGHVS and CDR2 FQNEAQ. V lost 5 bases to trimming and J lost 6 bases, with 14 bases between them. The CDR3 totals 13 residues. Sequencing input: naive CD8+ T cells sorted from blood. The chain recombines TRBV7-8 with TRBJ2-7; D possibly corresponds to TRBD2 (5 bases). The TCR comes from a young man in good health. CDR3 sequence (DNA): TGTGCCAGCAGCCAGCCTCGGGGTATCGAGCAGTACTTC. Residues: CASSQPRGIEQYF.